The 23 T cell receptor beta chains presented below share a single source sample, sequenced in a study of early T cells in non-severe SARS-CoV-2 infection. Each CDR3 protein gets one entry after TCRdb re-called the 5' RACE reads with MiXCR. The sample contains about 50,000 distinct CDR3 sequences, less than 9.5% of which appear only once. The material was whole blood, obtained at baseline. These receptors came from an adult who was a healthcare worker with PCR-confirmed SARS-CoV-2 infection or an uninfected control (not recorded which).

This clonotype has ten or more counts. The chain combines TRBV12-3 or TRBV12-4 with TRBJ1-1; tentative D call: TRBD1 (5 bases). V lost 5 bases to trimming and J lost 0 bases, with 16 bases between them. The CDR3 has 16 residues. Here the CDR3 reads CASSTIWGTMNTEAFF. CDR3 nucleotides: TGTGCCAGCAGTACTATATGGGGCACCATGAACACTGAAGCTTTCTTT.

The chain recombines TRBV18 with TRBJ1-2; weak D call: TRBD1 (5 bases). Germline CDR1 and CDR2: KGHSH and LQKENI. The V gene lost 6 bases and the J gene lost 8 bases, with 16 bases spanning the gap. The CDR3 contains 13 residues. CDR3 loop: CASSRNGQYGYTF. The CDR3 coding sequence is TGTGCCAGCTCTCGAAATGGACAATACGGCTACACCTTC.

This chain uses TRBV5-1 with TRBJ2-3; D uncertain. This CDR3 region has 13 residues. Trimming shortened V by 0 bases and J by 6 bases, and 8 bases separated the two germline ends. CDR1 is SGHRS, CDR2 YFSETQ, per germline. The CDR3 protein is CASSLVSADTQYF. In DNA, the CDR3 is TGCGCCAGCAGCTTGGTGAGCGCGGATACGCAGTATTTT.

This clonotype has more than one count but fewer than ten. The chain joins TRBV11-2 to TRBJ2-3; TRBD1 or TRBD2 may be the D gene (5 bases each). Trimming took off 4 bases at V and 0 bases at J, with 11 bases between the two ends. Germline loops: CDR1 SGHAT, CDR2 FQNNGV. The CDR3 has 15 amino acids. CDR3 residues: CASSSGRQSTDTQYF. In nucleotides, the CDR3 is TGTGCCAGCAGCTCGGGACGTCAAAGCACAGATACGCAGTATTTT.

This clonotype was observed a handful of times. The chain couples TRBV7-3 to TRBJ1-1; D is ambiguous. Trimming removed 5 bases from V and 3 bases from J, with 13 bases in between. Germline V gene lookup returns CDR1 SGHTA and CDR2 FQGTGA. The CDR3 is 14 residues long. In nucleotides, the CDR3 is TGTGCCAGCAGCCCGACCCCTAGGTACACTGAAGCTTTCTTT. Its protein product is CASSPTPRYTEAFF. Using reference TRBV7-3 and TRBJ1-1 for the parts outside the CDR3, the full variable domain is GAGVSQTPSNKVTEKGKYVELRCDPISGHTALYWYRQSLGQGPEFLIYFQGTGAADDSGLPNDRFFAVRPEGSVSTLKIQRTERGDSAVYLCASSPTPRYTEAFFGQGTRLTVV.

Comment on this clonotype: Sequence at one end of the junction differs from germline and may be a read error. The chain is built from TRBV7-9 and TRBJ2-7, with 9 nucleotides matching TRBD1. This CDR3 contains 11 residues. Germline-derived CDR1 and CDR2 are SEHNR and FQNEAQ (reference sequence). The CDR3: CASSEGGQGDF. In nucleotides, the CDR3 is TGTGCCAGCAGCGAAGGGGGACAGGGTGACTTC. Combining the CDR3 with reference TRBV7-9 and TRBJ2-7 gives the whole variable domain DTGVSQNPRHKITKRGQNVTFRCDPISEHNRLYWYRQTLGQGPEFLTYFQNEAQLEKSRLLSDRFSAERPKGSFSTLEIQRTEQGDSAMYLCASSEGGQGDFGPGTRLTVT.

The sample holds a few counts of this clonotype. The chain couples TRBV10-3 to TRBJ2-5, with 9 bases matching TRBD1. CDR3 size: 15 residues. The germline CDR1 and CDR2 sequences are ENHRY and SYGVKD. Germline trimming cut 5 bases from V and 2 bases from J; bases unmatched to any gene: 6. The CDR3, as DNA: TGTGCCATCAGTAAACCGGGACAGGGTCAAGAGACCCAGTACTTC. Translation: CAISKPGQGQETQYF.

In its sample, this clonotype was seen a few times. This chain joins TRBV7-6 and TRBJ2-5; D not certain. Trimming removed 5 bases at V and 5 bases at J, with 15 bases between. Per the germline V gene, CDR1 is SGHVS and CDR2 is FNYEAQ. There are 14 residues in the CDR3. CDR3 DNA: TGTGCCAGCAGCCGCACTTGGGAAGCGGAGACCCAGTACTTC. Its protein product is CASSRTWEAETQYF.

The V call is TRBV9, the J call TRBJ1-1; D not certain. Germline lookup yields CDR1 SGDLS and CDR2 YYNGEE. CDR3 length equals 14 residues. V dropped 0 bases and J dropped 0 bases, with 6 bases sitting between them. The CDR3 sequence is CASSVDSMNTEAFF. Written as DNA, the CDR3 is TGTGCCAGCAGCGTAGACAGCATGAACACTGAAGCTTTCTTT.

This clonotype was counted between two and nine times. V gene TRBV7-9 combines with J gene TRBJ2-7; TRBD1 aligns across 7 bases. Germline CDR1 is SEHNR and CDR2 is FQNEAQ (reference sequence). The CDR3 covers 14 residues. Losses at the gene ends were 5 bases for V and 6 bases for J; bases not matched to a gene: 10. This chain's CDR3 is CASSQEGTGAEQYF. CDR3 nucleotide sequence: TGTGCCAGCAGCCAAGAAGGCACAGGGGCCGAGCAGTACTTC.

This clonotype was seen repeatedly, ten times or more. The V gene is TRBV11-2, the J gene TRBJ2-7, with D possibly TRBD1 on 5 matching bases. V was cut by 5 bases and J by 0 bases, with 20 bases left in between. The germline gives CDR1 SGHAT, CDR2 FQNNGV. The CDR3 contains 17 residues. CDR3 protein: CASSASFLQANSYEQYF. The CDR3 nucleotides read TGTGCCAGCAGCGCATCTTTCCTACAGGCCAACTCCTACGAGCAGTACTTC.

This chain connects TRBV28 to TRBJ2-7, with TRBD1 as a possible D gene (6 bases). The germline V and J ends were trimmed by 4 bases and 2 bases, with 15 bases remaining between them. The CDR3 totals 15 residues. Germline V lookup: CDR1 MDHEN, CDR2 SYDVKM. The CDR3 loop is CASSSRGSPTYEQYF. CDR3 sequence (DNA): TGTGCCAGCAGTTCAAGGGGGAGTCCTACCTACGAGCAGTACTTC.

This clonotype was picked up a small number of times. The rearrangement joins TRBV28 to TRBJ2-4; maybe TRBD2 (5 bases). Trimming took 6 bases from V and 8 from J, leaving 17 bases between them. CDR1 MDHEN and CDR2 SYDVKM come from the germline V gene. CDR3 length equals 14 residues. CDR3 protein: CASSFGLQRYIQYF. Here the CDR3 DNA reads TGTGCCAGCAGCTTTGGACTCCAGAGGTACATTCAGTACTTC.

This sequence joins TRBV3-1 and TRBJ2-5, with D perhaps matching TRBD2 (5 bases). Trimming pared 7 bases from V and 7 bases from J, leaving 10 bases between. Per the germline V gene, CDR1 is LGHDT and CDR2 is YNNKEL (reference sequence). The CDR3 runs 11 residues. DNA for the CDR3: TGTGCCAGCACCACGAGCGGGACCCAGTACTTC. This translates into CASTTSGTQYF.

The chain carries TRBV12-3 or TRBV12-4 and TRBJ2-7; 7 nucleotides agree with TRBD1. This CDR3 comprises 16 residues. J gave up 4 bases and V 7 bases, and 16 bases lay outside the gene matches. CDR3 sequence reads: CASTYFWGQSRYEQYF. For the CDR3, the DNA is TGTGCCAGCACTTACTTCTGGGGACAGTCTCGGTACGAGCAGTACTTC.

This clonotype was found many times. The CDR3 loop is CASSLQGDYGYTF. DNA of the CDR3: TGTGCCAGCAGTTTACAGGGGGACTATGGCTACACCTTC. This chain joins TRBV27 and TRBJ1-2; 7 nucleotides agree with TRBD1. The CDR3 consists of 13 residues. V was clipped by 2 bases and J by 3 bases; unmatched bases: 0. Germline values: CDR1 MNHEY, CDR2 SMNVEV (reference sequence).

There are many counts of this clonotype. The CDR3 loop reads CASSLLGLAGADTDTQYF. The CDR3 nucleotides read TGTGCCAGCAGCTTATTGGGGCTAGCGGGGGCGGACACAGATACGCAGTATTTT. J is TRBJ2-3 and V is TRBV7-2, with TRBD2 matching 10 bases. This CDR3 is built from 18 residues. CDR1 is SGHTA, CDR2 FQGNSA, per germline. The V segment lost 2 bases and the J segment 2 bases; nucleotides outside the gene matches: 10.

The gene calls are TRBV7-6 and TRBJ2-2; possible D gene TRBD2, 7 bases. Germline lookup yields CDR1 SGHVS and CDR2 FNYEAQ. The CDR3 covers 14 residues. Trimming left V 7 bases short and J 4 bases short, with 13 bases between. CDR3 amino acids: CASKRDTVTGELFF. The CDR3 coding sequence is TGTGCCAGCAAGCGGGACACGGTCACCGGGGAGCTGTTTTTT. Based on the CDR3 plus reference TRBV7-6 and TRBJ2-2, the full variable domain is GAGVSQSPRYKVTKRGQDVALRCDPISGHVSLYWYRQALGQGPEFLTYFNYEAQQDKSGLPNDRFSAERPEGSISTLTIQRTEQRDSAMYRCASKRDTVTGELFFGEGSRLTVL.

This clonotype was observed at least ten times. The chain uses TRBV28 and TRBJ2-3; TRBD2 agrees at 8 bases. Germline trimming cut 6 bases from V and 4 bases from J; bases unmatched to any gene: 9. Germline loops: CDR1 MDHEN, CDR2 SYDVKM. The CDR3 sequence is 15 residues long. CDR3 amino acids: CASSPSGRGADTQYF. Written as DNA, the CDR3 is TGTGCCAGCAGCCCGAGCGGGAGAGGGGCAGATACGCAGTATTTT.

The chain joins TRBV19 to TRBJ2-3; perhaps TRBD2 as D (5 bases). Germline-derived CDR1 and CDR2 are LNHDA and SQIVND (reference sequence). The CDR3 covers 14 residues. Trimming removed 3 bases from V and 5 bases from J, with 12 bases in between. CDR3 nucleotide sequence: TGTGCCAGTAGTATCTTCGGGGTTCGAGATACGCAGTATTTT. Translated, it gives CASSIFGVRDTQYF.

This clonotype was seen more than once but under ten times. J is TRBJ2-1 and V is TRBV12-3 or TRBV12-4; either TRBD1 or TRBD2 may fit D (5 bases each). Trimming removed 6 bases at V and 15 bases at J, with 27 bases between. The CDR3 extends over 15 amino acids. CDR3 amino acids: CASSPVVPYGTLRFF. The CDR3 nucleotides read TGTGCCAGCAGCCCGGTTGTCCCCTACGGGACCCTAAGGTTCTTC.

In its sample, this clonotype was seen many times. Germline and junction disagree at one end, which may indicate a read error. J is TRBJ2-3 and V is TRBV6-1, with 8 bases identical to TRBD1. CDR1 and CDR2 (germline): MNHNS, SASEGT. The CDR3 is made up of 15 amino acids. The CDR3 DNA is TGTGCCAGCAGAGAAGGACAGGGACACACAGATACGCAGTATTTT. It specifies CASREGQGHTDTQYF.

This clonotype was found many times. The gene calls are TRBV4-2 and TRBJ1-1, with D maybe TRBD1 (5 bases). This CDR3 has 14 amino acids. The V end lost 4 bases, the J end lost 1 base, and 10 bases lay between the germline ends. CDR1 and CDR2 (germline): LGHNA, YNFKEQ. The chain's CDR3 is CASSRQGKNTEAFF. The DNA for the CDR3 is TGTGCCAGCAGCCGTCAGGGTAAGAACACTGAAGCTTTCTTT.